These 20 T cell receptor beta chains came from one sample sequenced in a study of T cell responses to AZD1222 COVID-19 vaccine. Measured with immunoSEQ multiplex PCR; TCRdb has only the in-frame clones, and not every one. The table lists about 140,000 clones, roughly 90% of them singletons. The starting material was peripheral blood, obtained on day 0 of AZD1222 vaccination. All receptors come from an adult in good health.

The rearrangement joins TRBV4-1 to TRBJ2-7, with D unclear. This CDR3 spans 13 amino acids. V shed 0 bases and J shed 3 bases, with 6 bases lying between them. From germline, CDR1 is MGHRA and CDR2 YSYEKL. The CDR3 is CASSQEILYEQYF. Here the CDR3 DNA reads TGCGCCAGCAGCCAAGAAATCCTCTACGAGCAGTACTTC.

The chain is built from TRBV6-5 and TRBJ2-7; D may be TRBD2 (5 bases). The CDR3 totals 14 residues. The germline V gene has CDR1 MNHEY and CDR2 SVGAGI. V lost 6 bases to trimming and J lost 7 bases, with 19 bases between them. The DNA for the CDR3 is TGTGCCAGCAGGACGCGGCTAAAGTCGGGAGAGCAGTACTTC. Amino acid sequence: CASRTRLKSGEQYF.

This rearrangement joins TRBV5-5 to TRBJ2-7; the D is unclear. V was cut by 4 bases and J by 0 bases, with 5 bases left in between. Germline assignment: CDR1 SGHKS and CDR2 YYEKEE (reference sequence). The CDR3 covers 12 residues. CDR3 residues: CASSLPSYEQYF. Here the CDR3 DNA reads TGTGCCAGCAGCCTCCCCTCCTACGAGCAGTACTTC.

The chain couples TRBV5-1 to TRBJ2-1; unclear D gene. Trimming pared 3 bases from V and 6 bases from J, leaving 7 bases between. The CDR3 has 12 amino acids. Germline V gene data show CDR1 as SGHRS and CDR2 as YFSETQ. CDR3 bases: TGCGCCAGCAGCTCTCAAACCAATGAGCAGTTCTTC. It encodes CASSSQTNEQFF.

The genes are TRBV7-2 and TRBJ2-1; a weak D match, TRBD1 (6 bases). The CDR3 is 16 amino acids. Germline-derived CDR1 and CDR2 are SGHTA and FQGNSA. With 6 bases removed from V and 1 base from J, the gap between germline ends came to 16 bases. The CDR3 region is CASRHTGSGSYNEQFF. In nucleotides, the CDR3 is TGTGCCAGCAGACACACAGGGAGTGGGTCCTACAATGAGCAGTTCTTC.

The rearrangement links TRBV28 to TRBJ1-2, with D hard to call. V shed 4 bases and J shed 3 bases, with 9 bases lying between them. CDR3 length: 13 residues. Germline V CDR1 and CDR2: MDHEN, SYDVKM. The CDR3 DNA reads as TGTGCCAGCAGTTCACGGCGCGACTATGGCTACACCTTC. It codes for CASSSRRDYGYTF.

The V call is TRBV28, the J call TRBJ2-5; D is ambiguous. CDR1 and CDR2 from the germline V gene are MDHEN and SYDVKM. Trimming stripped 6 bases from V and 1 base from J, with 6 bases between. The CDR3 sequence is 12 residues long. Written as DNA, the CDR3 is TGTGCCAGCAGCCCTAGCCAAGAGACCCAGTACTTC. It codes for CASSPSQETQYF. The complete variable domain, with remaining parts taken from reference TRBV28 and TRBJ2-5, reads DVKVTQSSRYLVKRTGEKVFLECVQDMDHENMFWYRQDPGLGLRLIYFSYDVKMKEKGDIPEGYSVSREKKERFSLILESASTNQTSMYLCASSPSQETQYFGPGTRLLVL.

In its sample, this clone was seen once. The chain recombines TRBV19 with TRBJ1-4; D call uncertain. V lost 2 bases to trimming and J lost 0 bases, with 7 bases between them. Germline V lookup: CDR1 LNHDA, CDR2 SQIVND (reference sequence). This CDR3 has 15 residues. CDR3 in DNA: TGTGCCAGTAGTATAATGAGGACAACTAATGAAAAACTGTTTTTT. It specifies CASSIMRTTNEKLFF. The full variable domain, completed using reference TRBV19 and TRBJ1-4, is DGGITQSPKYLFRKEGQNVTLSCEQNLNHDAMYWYRQDPGQGLRLIYYSQIVNDFQKGDIAEGYSVSREKKESFPLTVTSAQKNPTAFYLCASSIMRTTNEKLFFGSGTQLSVL.

This chain joins TRBV29-1 and TRBJ1-1, with D perhaps matching TRBD1 (6 bases). Between the trimmed V and J ends, which lost 5 bases and 7 bases, there was a span of 11 bases. CDR1 is SQVTM, CDR2 ANQGSEA, per germline. The CDR3 is 11 amino acids. The DNA for the CDR3 is TGCAGCGTTCGTACAGGGCATGAAGCTTTCTTT. Translation gives CSVRTGHEAFF.

This chain joins TRBV6-4 and TRBJ2-3, with D tentatively TRBD2 (5 bases). Trimming removed 3 bases from V and 3 bases from J, with 16 bases in between. This CDR3 comprises 16 residues. Germline loops: CDR1 MRHNA, CDR2 SNTAGT. In nucleotides, the CDR3 is TGTGCCAGCAGTGAGACGGGGTTGCGAAGTACAGATACGCAGTATTTT. Protein sequence: CASSETGLRSTDTQYF.

This clone was seen more than once but under ten times. The chain links TRBV6-1 to TRBJ1-1; tentative D call: TRBD1 (6 bases). The V gene's germline CDR1 is MNHNS and CDR2 SASEGT. Trimming removed 0 bases at V and 1 base at J, with 15 bases between. The CDR3 has 17 amino acids. The CDR3 sequence: CASSEALPARGNTEAFF. Written as DNA, the CDR3 is TGTGCCAGCAGTGAAGCGCTTCCCGCCAGGGGGAACACTGAAGCTTTCTTT.

J is TRBJ2-5 and V is TRBV4-3; TRBD2 agrees at 7 bases. V shed 2 bases, J shed 4 bases, and the junction held 10 bases outside the gene matches. This CDR3 spans 16 amino acids. Germline V CDR1 and CDR2: LGHNA, YSLEER. The DNA for the CDR3 is TGCGCCAGCAGCCAACACCAGTCCCAGCGGGGAGAGACCCAGTACTTC. Its translation is CASSQHQSQRGETQYF.

V usage is TRBV5-1 and J usage is TRBJ1-3; D is ambiguous. Trimming took 0 bases from V and 0 from J, leaving 10 bases between them. Germline CDR1 is SGHRS and CDR2 is YFSETQ. This CDR3 contains 16 residues. CDR3 DNA sequence: TGCGCCAGCAGCTTGGACGGTGGCGGCTCTGGAAACACCATATATTTT. It is translated as CASSLDGGGSGNTIYF.

This clone was counted at least ten times. The DNA of the CDR3 is TGTGCCAGCAGCGCGGACACTTCTTCACCCCTCCACTTT. The encoded protein is CASSADTSSPLHF. The gene calls are TRBV9 and TRBJ1-6, with D possibly being TRBD1 (5 bases). The CDR3 totals 13 residues. V was pared by 3 bases and J by 9 bases, with 10 bases between. Germline V CDR1 and CDR2: SGDLS, YYNGEE.

This sequence joins TRBV6-2 or TRBV6-3 and TRBJ1-5; D call uncertain. Germline V gene lookup returns CDR1 MNHEY and CDR2 SVGEGT. CDR3 size: 14 residues. V lost 4 bases to trimming and J lost 1 base, with 8 bases between them. For the CDR3, the DNA is TGTGCCAGCAGTTCGATAGAGAGCAATCAGCCCCAGCATTTT. Its translation: CASSSIESNQPQHF.

The chain uses TRBV7-6 and TRBJ2-5; 8 bases match TRBD1. Losses at the gene ends were 1 base for V and 2 bases for J; bases not matched to a gene: 0. Germline-derived CDR1 and CDR2 are SGHVS and FNYEAQ. The CDR3 has 14 amino acids. The CDR3 sequence is CASSLGTGQETQYF. The CDR3 nucleotides read TGTGCCAGCAGCTTAGGGACAGGGCAAGAGACCCAGTACTTC.

This rearrangement joins TRBV28 to TRBJ1-1; D possibly corresponds to TRBD1 (6 bases). CDR3 length: 15 residues. Germline lookup yields CDR1 MDHEN and CDR2 SYDVKM. V was clipped by 5 bases and J by 4 bases, with 17 bases between them. Here the CDR3 reads CASSPHRGGSTEAFF. For the CDR3, the DNA is TGTGCCAGCAGTCCGCACCGGGGGGGCAGCACTGAAGCTTTCTTT.

The rearrangement joins TRBV4-2 to TRBJ2-7, with TRBD2 matching 10 bases. J lost 3 bases, V lost 0 bases, and 8 bases had no gene match. This CDR3 has 17 residues. CDR1 LGHNA and CDR2 YNFKEQ come from the germline V gene. The CDR3 DNA reads as TGTGCCAGCAGCCAAGATGCTAGCGGGGGCATCCTCTACGAGCAGTACTTC. Its protein is CASSQDASGGILYEQYF.

V usage is TRBV10-3 and J usage is TRBJ1-1, with TRBD1 matching 7 bases. Germline V gives CDR1 ENHRY, CDR2 SYGVKD. The CDR3 extends over 13 amino acids. V shed 6 bases, J shed 1 base, and the junction held 2 bases outside the gene matches. For the CDR3, the DNA is TGTGCCATCAGGGGACAGCAGAACACTGAAGCTTTCTTT. This sequence encodes CAIRGQQNTEAFF.

The genes are TRBV7-8 and TRBJ2-7; maybe TRBD1 (5 bases). The CDR3 covers 14 residues. The V and J ends lost 4 bases and 2 bases respectively, with 12 bases between them. CDR1 is SGHVS, CDR2 FQNEAQ, per germline. The CDR3 DNA reads TGTGCCAGCAGCTCTTACAGGACCCCCTACGAGCAGTACTTC. It codes for CASSSYRTPYEQYF.